Listed below are T cell receptor beta chains from one sample, sequenced in a study of blood T cell repertoires in COVID-19. Assay used: immunoSEQ multiplex PCR; TCRdb lists only in-frame clones, some missing. The sample contains fewer than 30,000 clones, 92% of which appear only once. The sequencing sample was made of peripheral blood. The receptors come from a human donor in a cohort sampled during active COVID-19. Each CDR3 is given with its conserved first and last residue. The D gene is left open where the match is weak. Expanded clones get a size class; other rows say once, few or many, or leave the size out.

>NA|TRBJ1-4|TRBV4-1|16|TRBD1
CASSPWTGGISEKLFF
TGCGCCAGCAGCCCTTGGACAGGGGGTATAAGTGAAAAACTGTTTTTT
>NA|TRBJ1-1|TRBV19|15|NA
CASTPSPGVSAEAFF
TGTGCCAGTACCCCGTCCCCGGGGGTGTCCGCTGAAGCTTTCTTT
>NA|TRBJ1-5|TRBV18|13|TRBD1
CASSPDRDQPQHF
TGTGCCAGCTCACCGGACAGGGACCAGCCCCAGCATTTT
>NA|TRBJ1-4|TRBV4-1|16|NA
CASSQDLTPTNEKLFF
TGCGCCAGCAGCCAAGATTTGACACCAACTAATGAAAAACTGTTTTTT
>NA|TRBJ1-3|TRBV29-1|14|NA
CSVEEQTSGNTIYF
TGCAGCGTTGAAGAACAGACCTCTGGAAACACCATATATTTT
>NA|TRBJ1-1|TRBV6-2/TRBV6-3|13|NA
CASSYIMNTEAFF
TGTGCCAGCAGTTATATAATGAACACTGAAGCTTTCTTT
>NA|TRBJ1-2|TRBV3-1/TRBV3-2|14|TRBD1
CASSHQTGEYGYTF
TGTGCCAGCAGCCATCAGACAGGGGAATATGGCTACACCTTC
>NA|TRBJ2-5|TRBV7-2|14|NA
CASSLVLVQETQYF
TGTGCCAGCAGCTTAGTCCTAGTCCAAGAGACCCAGTACTTC
>NA|TRBJ2-6|TRBV3-1/TRBV3-2|17|NA
CASTQGSLGPGANVLTF
TGTGCCAGCACCCAAGGCAGTCTTGGCCCTGGGGCCAACGTCCTGACTTTC
>NA|TRBJ2-2|TRBV9|16|TRBD1
CASSRRQGLNTGELFF
TGTGCCAGCAGCCGAAGACAGGGGCTAAACACCGGGGAGCTGTTTTTT
>NA|TRBJ1-2|TRBV12-3/TRBV12-4|12|TRBD1
CASSDRDRGYTF
TGTGCCAGCAGTGACAGGGATCGTGGCTACACCTTC
>NA|TRBJ1-3|TRBV6-5|15|TRBD1
CASSHPGGAGNTIYF
TGTGCCAGCAGTCACCCAGGGGGCGCTGGAAACACCATATATTTT
>NA|TRBJ1-3|TRBV10-3|16|NA
CAISNRAKSSGNTIYF
TGTGCCATCAGTAACAGGGCTAAGAGCTCTGGAAACACCATATATTTT
>NA|TRBJ1-3|TRBV28|16|TRBD1
CASNQGAPGSGNTIYF
TGTGCCAGCAACCAGGGGGCGCCCGGCTCTGGAAACACCATATATTTT
>NA|TRBJ1-2|TRBV3-1/TRBV3-2|14|NA
CASSLRAINYGYTF
TGTGCCAGCAGCCTCAGGGCGATTAACTATGGCTACACCTTC
>NA|TRBJ1-2|TRBV6-1|16|TRBD1
CASSAGTGSANYGYTF
TGTGCCAGCAGTGCCGGGACAGGGTCTGCTAACTATGGCTACACCTTC
>NA|TRBJ1-5|TRBV7-9|14|NA
CASSLMGVVQPQHF
TGTGCCAGCAGCTTGATGGGAGTGGTACAGCCCCAGCATTTT
>NA|TRBJ2-1|TRBV6-5|14|NA
CASTRQGLINEQFF
TGTGCCAGCACGCGGCAGGGGCTAATCAATGAGCAGTTCTTC
>NA|TRBJ1-6|TRBV9|16|TRBD1
CASSVGTGTDNSPLHF
TGTGCCAGCAGCGTTGGGACCGGGACAGATAATTCACCCCTCCACTTT
>NA|TRBJ1-6|TRBV6-6|15|NA
CASSYGGRGNSPLHF
TGTGCCAGCAGTTACGGTGGCAGGGGTAATTCACCCCTCCACTTT
>NA|TRBJ1-5|TRBV19|14|NA
CASTGLDSNQPQHF
TGTGCCAGTACCGGGTTAGATAGCAATCAGCCCCAGCATTTT
>NA|TRBJ1-3|TRBV2|13|NA
CASSDGSGNTIYF
TGTGCCAGCAGTGATGGGAGCGGAAACACCATATATTTT
>NA|TRBJ1-6|TRBV6-5|14|NA
CASTFEGSRSPLHF
TGTGCCAGCACGTTCGAGGGTTCTAGGTCACCCCTCCACTTT
>NA|TRBJ2-5|TRBV6-6|15|TRBD1
CASSNHDRGAETQYF
TGTGCCAGCAGTAACCACGACAGGGGAGCAGAGACCCAGTACTTC
>NA|TRBJ1-6|TRBV6-1|17|TRBD1
CASSGGQGSSYNSPLHF
TGTGCCAGCAGTGGGGGACAGGGGAGCTCCTATAATTCACCCCTCCACTTT
>NA|TRBJ1-2|TRBV6-5|15|NA
CATLIRQALPYGYTF
TGTGCCACCTTAATCAGACAAGCCCTGCCCTATGGCTACACCTTC
>NA|TRBJ2-3|TRBV10-3|18|NA
CAIRSGGAERNFTDTQYF
TGTGCCATCAGGTCCGGAGGCGCGGAAAGGAACTTCACAGATACGCAGTATTTT
>NA|TRBJ2-4|TRBV5-5|16|TRBD1
CASSPNRGRAVNIQYF
TGTGCCAGCAGCCCCAACAGGGGGCGCGCAGTAAACATTCAGTACTTC
>NA|TRBJ1-3|TRBV9|16|NA
CASSVGAESSGNTIYF
TGTGCCAGCAGCGTAGGGGCAGAGAGCTCTGGAAACACCATATATTTT
>NA|TRBJ2-2|TRBV24-1|12|NA
CATEGGNRELFF
TGTGCCACCGAGGGCGGCAACCGGGAGCTGTTTTTT
>NA|TRBJ2-2|TRBV19|13|NA
CAAQFMNTGELFF
TGTGCAGCACAGTTTATGAACACCGGGGAGCTGTTTTTT
>NA|TRBJ1-2|TRBV21-1|16|NA
CASSKARGQSNYGYTF
TGTGCCAGCAGCAAAGCGAGGGGGCAGTCTAACTATGGCTACACCTTC
>NA|TRBJ1-6|TRBV2|13|NA
CASSTGGRSPLHF
TGTGCCAGCAGTACCGGGGGGCGATCACCCCTCCACTTT
>NA|TRBJ2-1|TRBV29-1|15|TRBD1
CSGGTGTGSYNEQFF
TGCAGCGGGGGAACCGGGACAGGTTCCTACAATGAGCAGTTCTTC
>few|TRBJ1-4|TRBV7-9|15|NA
CASSTVDRHGEKLFF
TGTGCCAGCAGCACGGTCGACAGGCACGGGGAAAAACTGTTTTTT
>NA|TRBJ2-5|TRBV19|16|TRBD2
CASSIGLAGLQETQYF
TGTGCCAGTAGTATTGGACTAGCGGGGTTACAAGAGACCCAGTACTTC
>NA|TRBJ2-4|TRBV6-1|15|TRBD2
CASSEERLARDIQYF
TGTGCCAGCAGTGAAGAGCGACTAGCTCGAGACATTCAGTACTTC
>NA|TRBJ2-2|TRBV21-1|14|NA
CASSPTGFCGELFF
TGTGCCAGCAGCCCGACAGGCTTTTGCGGGGAGCTGTTTTTT
>NA|TRBJ2-1|TRBV5-4|16|TRBD2
CASRAGLAGGYNEQFF
TGTGCCAGCAGAGCTGGACTAGCGGGGGGGTACAATGAGCAGTTCTTC
>NA|TRBJ1-5|TRBV2|16|TRBD1
CASSLRQGAGNQPQHF
TGTGCCAGCAGTCTACGACAGGGGGCCGGCAATCAGCCCCAGCATTTT